This note documents a single T cell receptor (beta chain) sequence. Its antigen is unidentified. This CDR3 is built from 15 residues. Germline CDR1 reads SNHLY; CDR2 reads FYNNEI. V was shortened by 4 bases and J by 0 bases, with 10 bases between the two germline ends. The data derive from a study of OX40 agonist ivuxolimab in advanced cancers. In the study overall: Prior therapy, whether anti-PD-1, anti-PD-L1 or anti-CTLA-4, was allowed, and less than 45% had some. One patient with hepatocellular carcinoma and two with cutaneous melanoma, three in all, had partial responses. Study results and limitations: CD4+ and CD8+ blood T cells expanded clonally by week 6 at 0.1 to 3.0 mg/kg.

Assay used: immunoSEQ multiplex PCR; TCRdb lists only in-frame clones, some missing. The sample lists tens of thousands of clones; around 90% were seen once. The J gene is TRBJ2-4, the V gene TRBV2; D is unresolved. The sequenced sample was CD4+ or CD8+ T cells sorted from blood, obtained in a trial of the OX40 agonist ivuxolimab. This receptor was taken from an adult with an advanced solid tumor such as melanoma, head and neck, liver or kidney cancer. The CDR3 DNA sequence: TGTGCCAGCAGTGCCAAGCTGCTAGCCAAAAACATTCAGTACTTC. This encodes CASSAKLLAKNIQYF.